These T cell receptor beta chains were read from a single sample in a study of T cell repertoires in cytomegalovirus infection. TCRdb re-derived calls from the reads in MiXCR, one entry per CDR3 protein. Of about 140,000 distinct CDR3 sequences listed, 6.5% were seen once; the top ten hold approximately 18%. Specimen: PBMCs. Receptor source: a human donor in good health (CMV status not recorded). Some clones in this sample may be carry-over from other donors' samples. CDR3s include the opening cysteine and the closing phenylalanine or tryptophan. D genes are given only for firm matches.

d_gene	j_gene	v_gene	CDR3aa
.	TRBJ2-1	TRBV7-8	CASSSSSALGGGFQFF
TRBD1	TRBJ1-5	TRBV28	CASSPGDRGLANQPQHF
TRBD1	TRBJ1-5	TRBV12-3/TRBV12-4	CASRGTGVNQPQHF
.	TRBJ1-4	TRBV7-2	CASSHPMVRTATNEKLFF
.	TRBJ2-7	TRBV7-2	CASSLSGPYEQYF
TRBD1	TRBJ1-1	TRBV2	CASSFRQGSNTEAFF
TRBD2	TRBJ2-3	TRBV7-2	CASSRGLAADTQYF
.	TRBJ1-3	TRBV3-1	CASSQDPDPSGNTIYF
.	TRBJ1-5	TRBV19	CASTSRDPDSNQPQHF
.	TRBJ1-1	TRBV11-2	CASSSERGTEAFF
TRBD1	TRBJ1-1	TRBV11-2	CASSGKIRGRLYWTEAFF
TRBD1	TRBJ1-1	TRBV29-1	CSAGQGPNTEAFF
.	TRBJ2-5	TRBV5-1	CASSPDQETQYF
.	TRBJ2-4	TRBV4-1	CASSQGPGKNIQYF
TRBD2	TRBJ2-5	TRBV12-3/TRBV12-4	CASSLARGLAGSQETQYF
TRBD1	TRBJ2-7	TRBV28	CASSLSRLGQASYEQYF
TRBD1	TRBJ1-5	TRBV12-3/TRBV12-4	CASSLRSRQGGQQPQHF
.	TRBJ1-4	TRBV15	CATSRGQVGSNEKLFF
TRBD1	TRBJ2-6	TRBV10-3	CAISEGQGGYGANVLTF
TRBD2	TRBJ2-3	TRBV2	CASSAGGGPTDTQYF
.	TRBJ2-5	TRBV6-2/TRBV6-3	CASTKRRVSTGETQYF
.	TRBJ2-5	TRBV2	CASTGVTQETQYF
.	TRBJ1-1	TRBV10-3	CAISESGGPGGTEAFF
TRBD1	TRBJ2-7	TRBV20-1	CSAKTGLGSSYEQYF
.	TRBJ1-1	TRBV7-2	CASSLGVVRTGTEAFF
.	TRBJ2-1	TRBV7-2	CASSLAGGTRTNEQFF